This T cell receptor (beta chain) was captured by sequencing in a study of memory CD4+ T cells and cytomegalovirus serostatus. Only a few counts were recorded for this clone. As yet, its antigen is unknown. The study's findings and limits: Each of 65 to 70 CMV-associated TCRbeta sequences occurred in one to five individuals.

The sort gate was single viable CD3+CD4+CD8-CD45RO+ cells for memory CD4+ T cells. The CDR3 runs 14 residues. The V gene end was trimmed by 5 bases and the J gene end by 1 base; junction bases not matched to a gene: 5. Germline V gene lookup returns CDR1 SGHRS and CDR2 YFSETQ. Sequenced by immunoSEQ multiplex PCR; TCRdb stores in-frame clones only, minus some. Among 40,000 to 55,000 clones listed, 76% were seen once. The gene calls are TRBV5-1 and TRBJ1-1; 7 nucleotides align to TRBD1. The sequencing sample was made of memory CD4+ T cells from blood. The source is an adult in good health and CMV-seronegative. Here the CDR3 DNA reads TGCGCCAGCAGGAAACAGGGGACGAACACTGAAGCTTTCTTT. It encodes CASRKQGTNTEAFF.